The T cell receptor beta chain under discussion was sequenced for a study of vaccination and CD4 T cells after COVID-19. Across the whole study: Six males and four females constituted the convalescent cohort, two of whom were Hispanic.

As for treatment: roughly 10-day PBMC culture with coronavirus spike peptide pools or control peptides (ViraFEST assay). ViraFEST used peptide pools to expand antigen-specific T cells and subsequently sequenced their TCRs. The authors isolated CD4+ T cells by negative selection after more than nine days of culture. There are 14 residues in the CDR3. Germline CDR1 reads SEHNR; CDR2 reads FQNEAQ (reference sequence). The V gene lost 5 bases and the J gene lost 4 bases, with 14 bases spanning the gap. Scientists ran DNA taken from cultured CD4+ T cells through the Oncomine TCR Beta short-read assay for sequencing. TCRdb recomputed calls from the PCR reads with MiXCR, one row per CDR3 protein. The sample comprises thousands of distinct CDR3 sequences, roughly 42% of which are singletons, and roughly 43% rests with the top ten. Regarding this clonotype: The target antigen is unknown.

Sequenced input: CD4+ T cells from blood, cultured in vitro. This TCR was recovered from a human donor who had recovered from COVID-19. The rearrangement joins TRBV7-9 to TRBJ1-2, with D possibly being TRBD1 (5 bases). The CDR3 sequence: CASSLVEGPYGYTF. The CDR3 DNA follows: TGTGCCAGCAGCCTGGTTGAGGGGCCCTATGGCTACACCTTC.